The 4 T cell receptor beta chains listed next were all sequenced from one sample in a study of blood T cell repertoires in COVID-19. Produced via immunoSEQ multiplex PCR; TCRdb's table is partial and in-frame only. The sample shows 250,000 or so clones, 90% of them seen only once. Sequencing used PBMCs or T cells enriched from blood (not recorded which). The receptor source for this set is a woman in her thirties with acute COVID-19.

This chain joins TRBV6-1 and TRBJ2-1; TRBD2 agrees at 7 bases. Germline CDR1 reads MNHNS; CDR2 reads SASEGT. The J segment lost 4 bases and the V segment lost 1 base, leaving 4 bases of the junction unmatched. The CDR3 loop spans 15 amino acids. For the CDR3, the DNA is TGTGCCAGCAGTGAAGGCGGGAGTTTTTACAATGAGCAGTTCTTC. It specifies CASSEGGSFYNEQFF.

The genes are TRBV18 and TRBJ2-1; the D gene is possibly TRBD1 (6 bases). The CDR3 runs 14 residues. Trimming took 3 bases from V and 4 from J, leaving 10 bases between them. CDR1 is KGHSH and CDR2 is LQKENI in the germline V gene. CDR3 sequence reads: CASSPGHPYNEQFF. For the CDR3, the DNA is TGTGCCAGCTCACCGGGACATCCGTACAATGAGCAGTTCTTC.

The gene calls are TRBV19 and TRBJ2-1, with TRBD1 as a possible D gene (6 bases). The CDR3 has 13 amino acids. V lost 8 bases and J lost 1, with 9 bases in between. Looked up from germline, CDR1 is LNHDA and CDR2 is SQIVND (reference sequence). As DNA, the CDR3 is TGTGCCAGTGAGACAGGTTCCTACAATGAGCAGTTCTTC. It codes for CASETGSYNEQFF.

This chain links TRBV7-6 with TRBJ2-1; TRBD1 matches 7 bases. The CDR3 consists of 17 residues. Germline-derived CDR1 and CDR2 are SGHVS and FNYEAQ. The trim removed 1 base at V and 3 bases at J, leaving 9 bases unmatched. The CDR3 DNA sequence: TGTGCCAGCAGCTTAGTCGGACAGGACCGGTTCTACAATGAGCAGTTCTTC. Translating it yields CASSLVGQDRFYNEQFF.